Below, 31 T cell receptor beta chains from the same sample are listed, as sequenced in a study of cytomegalovirus exposure and HLA in healthy donors. The PCR made use of 60 Vbeta and 13 Jbeta primers. TCRdb's table, derived via immunoSEQ multiplex PCR, lists solely in-frame clones and lacks some. Of around 120,000 clones in the sample, about three quarters were seen once. The material sequenced was PBMCs. Receptor source: a woman in her 40s in good health and CMV-seropositive.

Only a few counts were recorded for this clone. One junction end does not reproduce the germline sequence, and a read error may be involved. This chain uses TRBV7-7 with TRBJ2-2; possible D gene TRBD1, 5 bases. The V gene's germline CDR1 is SSHAT and CDR2 FNYEAQ (reference sequence). The CDR3 contains 14 residues. The CDR3 region is CASSSRQYTGELFF. CDR3 coding DNA: TGTGCTAGCAGCTCGCGACAGTACACCGGGGAGCTGTTTTTT.

This clone was seen only a few times. J is TRBJ2-1 and V is TRBV6-5, with 14 positions matching TRBD2. J gave up 6 bases and V 5 bases, and 3 bases lay outside the gene matches. This CDR3 spans 15 amino acids. Germline CDR1 is MNHEY and CDR2 is SVGAGI. The chain's CDR3 is CASSLGLAGVNEQFF. The CDR3 nucleotides are TGTGCCAGCAGTCTGGGACTAGCGGGAGTCAATGAGCAGTTCTTC.

This clone showed up just a few times. V gene TRBV15 combines with J gene TRBJ2-5; D is perhaps TRBD1 (5 bases). The ends were cut back, 0 bases at V and 4 bases at J, with 12 bases in the middle. The CDR3 spans 15 residues. Per the germline V gene, CDR1 is LNHNV and CDR2 is YYDKDF (reference sequence). The CDR3 sequence: CATSRDRLQGETQYF. The CDR3 coding sequence is TGTGCCACCAGCAGAGATCGACTCCAGGGAGAGACCCAGTACTTC.

The chain links TRBV7-9 to TRBJ1-2, with D perhaps matching TRBD1 (5 bases). The CDR3 runs 13 residues. Trimming removed 0 bases at V and 7 bases at J, with 9 bases between. Per the germline V gene, CDR1 is SEHNR and CDR2 is FQNEAQ (reference sequence). The CDR3 spells CASSLAGAPGYTF. The DNA for the CDR3 is TGTGCCAGCAGCTTAGCAGGGGCCCCTGGCTACACCTTC.

This clone was found a few times. The CDR3 loop reads CASSPRQGYGYTF. CDR3 DNA sequence: TGTGCCAGCAGCCCTCGACAGGGCTATGGCTACACCTTC. The chain carries TRBV7-2 and TRBJ1-2; the match to TRBD1 covers 7 bases. CDR3 size: 13 residues. Trimming cost V 5 bases and J 4 bases; bases outside gene matches: 4. Germline CDR1 and CDR2: SGHTA and FQGNSA.

The rearrangement links TRBV29-1 to TRBJ2-7; 11 bases agree with TRBD1. Unmatched junction bases numbered 14, after V lost 7 bases and J lost 3 bases. Germline loops: CDR1 SQVTM, CDR2 ANQGSEA. The CDR3 has 16 residues. The CDR3 loop is CSAKNLSGTGGYEQYF. CDR3 DNA sequence: TGCAGCGCGAAGAACCTTTCCGGGACAGGGGGCTACGAGCAGTACTTC.

CDR3 sequence reads: CASSKDSANYGYTF. CDR3 nucleotides: TGTGCCAGCAGCAAGGACAGTGCTAACTATGGCTACACCTTC. The rearrangement links TRBV11-1 to TRBJ1-2, with D possibly being TRBD1 (6 bases). This CDR3 contains 14 residues. CDR1 SGHAT and CDR2 FQDESV come from the germline V gene (reference sequence). Between the trimmed V and J ends, which lost 5 bases and 0 bases, there was a span of 10 bases.

CDR3 sequence reads: CSALTLYEQYF. CDR3 sequence (DNA): TGCAGTGCTTTGACTCTTTACGAGCAGTACTTC. The V gene is TRBV20-1, the J gene TRBJ2-7, with D unclear. V dropped 5 bases and J dropped 4 bases, with 9 bases sitting between them. This CDR3 contains 11 residues. Germline assignment: CDR1 DFQATT and CDR2 SNEGSKA (reference sequence).

This clone was seen a single time. V and J are TRBV13 and TRBJ2-5; 7 nucleotides line up with TRBD1. The J call may be wrong; the DNA end is better matched by TRBJ2-7. The germline CDR1 and CDR2 sequences are PRHDT and FYEKMQ (reference sequence). This CDR3 has 14 residues. CDR3 coding DNA: TGTGCCAGCAGCTTAGGCCCAGGGGGCTACGAGCAGTACTTC. Its translation: CASSLGPGGYEQYF.

J is TRBJ2-7 and V is TRBV7-3, with 10 bases aligning to TRBD1. This CDR3 has 16 amino acids. Per germline, CDR1 SGHTA and CDR2 FQGTGA. V dropped 2 bases and J dropped 4; count of bases not matched to a gene: 8. CDR3 sequence: CASSLAPGQGLYEQYF. The CDR3 DNA reads TGTGCCAGCAGCTTAGCCCCGGGACAGGGGTTATACGAGCAGTACTTC.

This clone was picked up one time. The CDR3, as DNA: TGTGCCAGCAGCTTAGGAGGGATTGCCACCGGGGAGCTGTTTTTT. Its protein is CASSLGGIATGELFF. The chain recombines TRBV5-4 with TRBJ2-2; tentative D call: TRBD2 (6 bases). The V gene's germline CDR1 is SGHNT and CDR2 YYREEE (reference sequence). CDR3 size: 15 residues. V gave up 2 bases and J gave up 4 bases, with 12 bases separating them.

CDR3: CASSPGLAGSTDTQYF. The CDR3 region has the DNA TGTGCCAGCAGCCCGGGACTAGCGGGCAGCACAGATACGCAGTATTTT. The chain combines TRBV5-4 with TRBJ2-3; 12 bases match TRBD2. The CDR3 has 16 residues. After removal of 4 bases from V and 0 bases from J, the junction contained 3 bases not matched to a gene. The germline V gene encodes CDR1 SGHNT and CDR2 YYREEE (reference sequence).

The J gene is TRBJ2-5, the V gene TRBV6-6; a possible D gene is TRBD1 (5 bases). The CDR3 runs 12 residues. V shed 5 bases and J shed 2 bases, with 6 bases lying between them. Germline CDR1 is MNHNY and CDR2 is SVGAGI (reference sequence). CDR3 nucleotides: TGTGCCAGCAGTAGACAGCAAGAGACCCAGTACTTC. Translation: CASSRQQETQYF.

CDR3 region: CASSARGTAYEQYF. In DNA, the CDR3 is TGCGCCAGCAGTGCAAGAGGGACAGCTTACGAGCAGTACTTC. The V gene is TRBV5-1, the J gene TRBJ2-7, with TRBD1 matching 7 bases. V lost 5 bases, J lost 4 bases, and 9 bases stayed unmatched. This CDR3 is 14 amino acids long. Germline CDR1 reads SGHRS; CDR2 reads YFSETQ.

This clone was observed a single time. V is TRBV19 and J is TRBJ2-1; 8 bases fit TRBD2. The germline CDR1 and CDR2 sequences are LNHDA and SQIVND (reference sequence). V gave up 5 bases and J gave up 0 bases; unmatched junction bases: 9. The CDR3 contains 17 residues. The CDR3 region has the DNA TGTGCCAGTAGTGGGGTTAGCGGGGTCAGCTCCTACAATGAGCAGTTCTTC. It is translated as CASSGVSGVSSYNEQFF.

The chain carries TRBV19 and TRBJ1-6; maybe TRBD1 (6 bases). Germline CDR1 LNHDA, CDR2 SQIVND (reference sequence). V was shortened by 3 bases and J by 7 bases, with 16 bases between the two germline ends. The CDR3 extends over 16 amino acids. Here the CDR3 reads CASSINPLTGNSPLHF. The CDR3 DNA reads as TGTGCCAGTAGTATTAATCCCCTCACAGGGAATTCACCCCTCCACTTT.

This chain uses TRBV10-3 with TRBJ1-2; 9 bases are shared with TRBD1. The CDR3 runs 14 residues. Germline loops: CDR1 ENHRY, CDR2 SYGVKD. The V segment lost 2 bases and the J segment 4 bases; nucleotides outside the gene matches: 2. CDR3 in DNA: TGTGCCATCAGTGAGGGGACAGGGCCCTATGGCTACACCTTC. The encoded protein is CAISEGTGPYGYTF.

This chain joins TRBV2 and TRBJ2-3; D ambiguous. The CDR3 spans 14 residues. V gave up 4 bases and J gave up 5 bases, with 13 bases separating them. The germline CDR1 and CDR2 sequences are SNHLY and FYNNEI. The chain's CDR3 is CASSANRLGDTQYF. The CDR3 DNA reads TGTGCCAGCAGTGCTAACCGACTTGGAGATACGCAGTATTTT.

The chain employs TRBV19 and TRBJ1-2, with TRBD1 matching over 9 bases. The V gene's germline CDR1 is LNHDA and CDR2 SQIVND (reference sequence). The CDR3 loop spans 13 amino acids. V lost 5 bases, J lost 8 bases, and 6 bases stayed unmatched. This chain's CDR3 is CASSPTGGQGYTF. CDR3 bases: TGTGCCAGTAGTCCAACAGGGGGCCAGGGCTACACCTTC.

The J gene is TRBJ2-3, the V gene TRBV19, with TRBD2 matching over 15 bases. Trimming took 6 bases from V and 6 from J; bases not matched to a gene: 4. This CDR3 has 15 residues. Per the germline V gene, CDR1 is LNHDA and CDR2 is SQIVND (reference sequence). The CDR3 DNA reads TGTGCCAGTAGGGGACTAGCGGGAGGATGGGATACGCAGTATTTT. It translates to CASRGLAGGWDTQYF.

This clone was observed once. The rearrangement joins TRBV7-9 to TRBJ2-3, with D possibly matching TRBD1 (6 bases). The ends were cut back, 3 bases at V and 0 bases at J, with 16 bases in the middle. Germline V lookup: CDR1 SEHNR, CDR2 FQNEAQ (reference sequence). The CDR3 spans 17 residues. CDR3 DNA sequence: TGTGCCAGCAGCTTTACCGGGACATCCACTAGCACAGATACGCAGTATTTT. The encoded protein is CASSFTGTSTSTDTQYF.

V gene TRBV20-1 combines with J gene TRBJ2-1; a possible D gene is TRBD1 (5 bases). The ends were cut back, 4 bases at V and 10 bases at J, with 11 bases in the middle. The CDR3 loop spans 11 amino acids. CDR1 is DFQATT and CDR2 is SNEGSKA in the germline V gene (reference sequence). This chain's CDR3 is CSANRGREQFF. The CDR3 DNA is TGCAGTGCTAATAGGGGTAGAGAGCAGTTCTTC.

This chain connects TRBV25-1 to TRBJ2-7, with 12 positions matching TRBD1. CDR3 size: 15 residues. CDR1 is MGHDK and CDR2 is SYGVNS in the germline V gene. Losses at the gene ends were 4 bases for V and 6 bases for J; bases not matched to a gene: 7. In DNA, the CDR3 is TGTGCCAGCAGTGTCCAAGGGACAGGGGGCGGCGAGCAGTACTTC. Translation: CASSVQGTGGGEQYF.

This chain joins TRBV2 and TRBJ1-2; 10 bases map to TRBD1. Germline V gives CDR1 SNHLY, CDR2 FYNNEI. CDR3 length equals 14 residues. V trimming: 5 bases; J trimming: 4 bases; junction bases outside the gene matches: 4. For the CDR3, the DNA is TGTGCCAGCAGTCAGACAGGGGGCGGCTATGGCTACACCTTC. It yields the protein CASSQTGGGYGYTF.

CDR3 loop: CAWGTGGRGYTF. As DNA, the CDR3 is TGTGCCTGGGGGACAGGGGGCCGGGGCTACACCTTC. V and J are TRBV30 and TRBJ1-2; 12 positions match TRBD1. The V segment lost 5 bases and the J segment 8 bases; nucleotides outside the gene matches: 3. The CDR3 is 12 amino acids. CDR1 is GTSNPN and CDR2 is SVGIG in the germline V gene (reference sequence).

The CDR3 nucleotides are TGCGCCAGCAGCCGAGCCTTCCAGACGGGGGTTGGCACTGAAGCTTTCTTT. As protein: CASSRAFQTGVGTEAFF. The V call is TRBV5-1, the J call TRBJ1-1, with a tentative D call TRBD1 (5 bases). The CDR3 has 17 residues. The germline V and J ends were trimmed by 4 bases and 4 bases, with 23 bases remaining between them. Germline-derived CDR1 and CDR2 are SGHRS and YFSETQ.

Details on this clone: In the same sample, other DNA sequences code for this CDR3. The chain carries TRBV5-6 and TRBJ2-5, with TRBD2 identical over 7 bases. CDR1 is SGHDT, CDR2 YYEEEE, per germline. The CDR3 runs to 13 residues. V shed 5 bases and J 5 bases; nucleotides not matched to a gene: 6. The CDR3 loop reads CASSFGGVETQYF. CDR3 DNA sequence: TGTGCCAGCAGTTTTGGGGGGGTCGAGACCCAGTACTTC.

CDR3 nucleotides: TGCGCCAGCAGCCAAGTCACTAGCGGGGGGTTGAGCACAGATACGCAGTATTTT. Its translation is CASSQVTSGGLSTDTQYF. This chain links TRBV4-1 with TRBJ2-3; 12 bases align to TRBD2. The CDR3 length is 18 residues. Germline CDR1 is MGHRA and CDR2 is YSYEKL. V gave up 1 base and J gave up 0 bases; unmatched junction bases: 5.

The chain combines TRBV9 with TRBJ2-3; weak D call: TRBD2 (5 bases). CDR1 is SGDLS, CDR2 YYNGEE, per germline. The CDR3 spans 15 residues. Trimming left V 0 bases short and J 3 bases short, with 11 bases between. As DNA, the CDR3 is TGTGCCAGCAGCGTAGGTCCCGAGGGTACAGATACGCAGTATTTT. Amino acid sequence: CASSVGPEGTDTQYF. The full variable domain, rest sourced from reference TRBV9 and TRBJ2-3, is DSGVTQTPKHLITATGQRVTLRCSPRSGDLSVYWYQQSLDQGLQFLIQYYNGEERAKGNILERFSAQQFPDLHSELNLSSLELGDSALYFCASSVGPEGTDTQYFGPGTRLTVL.

The CDR3 spells CASKSQGANYEQYF. CDR3 in DNA: TGTGCCAGCAAGTCACAGGGGGCGAATTACGAGCAGTACTTC. The chain combines TRBV6-5 with TRBJ2-7; 9 positions agree with TRBD1. Germline loops: CDR1 MNHEY, CDR2 SVGAGI. The CDR3 has 14 amino acids. The trim removed 7 bases at V and 4 bases at J, leaving 8 bases unmatched.

J is TRBJ2-3 and V is TRBV5-1; D ambiguous. CDR1 is SGHRS and CDR2 is YFSETQ in the germline V gene. This CDR3 contains 12 residues. V was pared by 3 bases and J by 3 bases, with 5 bases between. The CDR3 region has the DNA TGCGCCAGCAGCTACGCGACAGATACGCAGTATTTT. This sequence encodes CASSYATDTQYF.